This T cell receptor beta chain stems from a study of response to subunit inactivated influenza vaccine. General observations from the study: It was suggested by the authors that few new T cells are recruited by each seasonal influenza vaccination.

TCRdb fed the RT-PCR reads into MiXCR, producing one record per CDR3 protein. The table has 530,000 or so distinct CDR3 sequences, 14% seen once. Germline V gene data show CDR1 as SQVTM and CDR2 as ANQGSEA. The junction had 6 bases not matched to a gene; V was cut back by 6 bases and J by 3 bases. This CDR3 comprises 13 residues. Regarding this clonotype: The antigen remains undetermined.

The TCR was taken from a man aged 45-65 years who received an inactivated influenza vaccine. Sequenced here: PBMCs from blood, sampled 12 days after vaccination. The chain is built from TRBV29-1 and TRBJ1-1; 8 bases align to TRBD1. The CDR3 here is CSVAGGAYTEAFF. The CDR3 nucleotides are TGCAGCGTAGCAGGGGGCGCGTACACTGAAGCTTTCTTT.